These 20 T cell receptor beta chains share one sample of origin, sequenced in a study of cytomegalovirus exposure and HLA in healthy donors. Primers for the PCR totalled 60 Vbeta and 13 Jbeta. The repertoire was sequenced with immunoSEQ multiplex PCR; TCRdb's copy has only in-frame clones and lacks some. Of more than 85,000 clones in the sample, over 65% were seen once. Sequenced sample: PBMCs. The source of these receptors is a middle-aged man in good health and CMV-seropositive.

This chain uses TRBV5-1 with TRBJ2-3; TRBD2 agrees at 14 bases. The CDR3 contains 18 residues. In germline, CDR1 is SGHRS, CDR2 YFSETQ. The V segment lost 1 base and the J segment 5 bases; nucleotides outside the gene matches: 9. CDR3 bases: TGCGCCAGCAGCTTGAGGGGACTAGCGGGAGATTTAGGAGATACGCAGTATTTT. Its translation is CASSLRGLAGDLGDTQYF.

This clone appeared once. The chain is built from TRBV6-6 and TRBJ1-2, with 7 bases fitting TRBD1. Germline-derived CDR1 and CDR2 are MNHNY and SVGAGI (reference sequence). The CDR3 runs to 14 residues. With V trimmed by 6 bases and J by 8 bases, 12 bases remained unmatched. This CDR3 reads CASSPQGGLGGYTF. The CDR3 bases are TGTGCCAGCAGCCCCCAGGGGGGATTAGGAGGCTACACCTTC.

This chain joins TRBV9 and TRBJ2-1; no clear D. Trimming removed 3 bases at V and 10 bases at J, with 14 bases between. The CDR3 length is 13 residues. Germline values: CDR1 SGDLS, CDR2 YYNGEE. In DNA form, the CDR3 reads TGTGCCAGCAGCGCTCAGATGGGCGTCGAGCAGTTCTTC. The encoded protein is CASSAQMGVEQFF.

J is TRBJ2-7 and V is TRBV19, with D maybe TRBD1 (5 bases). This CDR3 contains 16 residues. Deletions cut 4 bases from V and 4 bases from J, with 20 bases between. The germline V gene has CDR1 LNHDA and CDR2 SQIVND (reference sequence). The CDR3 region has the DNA TGTGCCAGTAGTAGTACAGGAACCCGTGGTGTTTACGAGCAGTACTTC. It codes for CASSSTGTRGVYEQYF.

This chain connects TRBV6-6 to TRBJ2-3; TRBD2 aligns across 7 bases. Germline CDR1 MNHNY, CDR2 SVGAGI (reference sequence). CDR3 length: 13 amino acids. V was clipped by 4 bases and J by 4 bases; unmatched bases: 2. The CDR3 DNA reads TGTGCCAGCAGTTCCAGCGGGGCAGATACGCAGTATTTT. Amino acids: CASSSSGADTQYF.

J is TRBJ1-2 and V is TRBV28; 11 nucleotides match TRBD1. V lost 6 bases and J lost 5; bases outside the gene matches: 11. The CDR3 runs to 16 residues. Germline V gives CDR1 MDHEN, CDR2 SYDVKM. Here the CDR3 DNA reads TGTGCCAGCAGCCGGCCGGGACAGGGGGATTTTTATGGCTACACCTTC. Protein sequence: CASSRPGQGDFYGYTF.

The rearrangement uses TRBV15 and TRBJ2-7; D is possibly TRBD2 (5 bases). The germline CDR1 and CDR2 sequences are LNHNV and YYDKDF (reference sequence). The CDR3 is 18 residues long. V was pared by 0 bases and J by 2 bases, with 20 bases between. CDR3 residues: CATSREVRTSTKPYEQYF. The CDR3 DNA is TGTGCCACCAGCAGAGAGGTTCGGACTTCTACCAAACCCTACGAGCAGTACTTC.

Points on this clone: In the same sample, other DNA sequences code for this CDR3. The CDR3, as DNA: TGTGCCAGCAGTTTGAGGCGGGGCTACGAGCAGTACTTC. Its translation: CASSLRRGYEQYF. The chain combines TRBV27 with TRBJ2-7; D possibly corresponds to TRBD2 (6 bases). Germline V gene data show CDR1 as MNHEY and CDR2 as SMNVEV (reference sequence). CDR3 length: 13 amino acids. V was pared by 3 bases and J by 3 bases, with 9 bases between.

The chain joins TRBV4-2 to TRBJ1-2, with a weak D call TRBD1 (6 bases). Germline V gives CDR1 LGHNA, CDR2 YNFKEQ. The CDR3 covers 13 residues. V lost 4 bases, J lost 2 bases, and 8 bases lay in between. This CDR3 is CASSLQGNYGYTF. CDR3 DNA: TGTGCCAGCAGCCTTCAGGGGAACTATGGCTACACCTTC.

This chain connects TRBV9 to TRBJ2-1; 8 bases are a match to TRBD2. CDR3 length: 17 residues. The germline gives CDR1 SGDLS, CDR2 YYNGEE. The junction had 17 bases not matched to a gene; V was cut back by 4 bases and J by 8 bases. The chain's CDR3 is CASSPRGSGSFRYEQFF. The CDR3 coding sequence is TGTGCCAGCAGCCCTCGGGGGAGCGGGAGTTTTCGCTATGAGCAGTTCTTC.

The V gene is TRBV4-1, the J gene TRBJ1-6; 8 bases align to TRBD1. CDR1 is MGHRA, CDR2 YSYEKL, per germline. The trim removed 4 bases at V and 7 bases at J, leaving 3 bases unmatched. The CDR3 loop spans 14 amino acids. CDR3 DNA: TGCGCCAGCAGCCTGGACAGGGCGAATTCACCCCTCCACTTT. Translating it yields CASSLDRANSPLHF.

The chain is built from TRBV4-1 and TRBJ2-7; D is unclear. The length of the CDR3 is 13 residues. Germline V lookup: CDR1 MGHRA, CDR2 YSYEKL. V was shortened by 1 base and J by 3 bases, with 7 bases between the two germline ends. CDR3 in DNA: TGCGCCAGCAGCCAAGGCGTTTACTACGAGCAGTACTTC. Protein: CASSQGVYYEQYF.

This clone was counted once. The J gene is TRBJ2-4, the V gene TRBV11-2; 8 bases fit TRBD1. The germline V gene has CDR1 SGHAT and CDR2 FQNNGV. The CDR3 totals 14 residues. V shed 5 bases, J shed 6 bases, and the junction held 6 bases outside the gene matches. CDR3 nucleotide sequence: TGTGCCAGCAGCCTCCGGACAGGGCTAAACATTCAGTACTTC. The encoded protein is CASSLRTGLNIQYF. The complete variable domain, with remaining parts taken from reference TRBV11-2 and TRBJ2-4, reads EAGVAQSPRYKIIEKRQSVAFWCNPISGHATLYWYQQILGQGPKLLIQFQNNGVVDDSQLPKDRFSAERLKGVDSTLKIQPAKLEDSAVYLCASSLRTGLNIQYFGAGTRLSVL.

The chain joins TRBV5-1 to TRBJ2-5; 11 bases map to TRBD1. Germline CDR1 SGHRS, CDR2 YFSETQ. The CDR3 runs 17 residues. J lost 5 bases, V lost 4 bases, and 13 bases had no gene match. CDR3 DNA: TGCGCCAGCAGCCTCACCCGGACAGGGGGCCTCGAGGAGACCCAGTACTTC. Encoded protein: CASSLTRTGGLEETQYF.

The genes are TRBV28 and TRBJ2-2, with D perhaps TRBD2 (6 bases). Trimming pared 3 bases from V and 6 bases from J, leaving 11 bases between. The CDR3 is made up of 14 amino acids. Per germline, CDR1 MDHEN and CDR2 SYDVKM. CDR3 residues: CASSLGRLAGELFF. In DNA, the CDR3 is TGTGCCAGCAGTTTGGGGAGGTTGGCCGGGGAGCTGTTTTTT.

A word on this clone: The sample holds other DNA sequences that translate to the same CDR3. The CDR3 nucleotides are TGTGCCAGCAGCCCCGGCTCCTACAATGAGCAGTTCTTC. It encodes CASSPGSYNEQFF. The chain recombines TRBV7-2 with TRBJ2-1; D remains unclear. The CDR3 has 13 amino acids. Germline CDR1 is SGHTA and CDR2 is FQGNSA. V shed 5 bases and J shed 0 bases, with 5 bases lying between them.

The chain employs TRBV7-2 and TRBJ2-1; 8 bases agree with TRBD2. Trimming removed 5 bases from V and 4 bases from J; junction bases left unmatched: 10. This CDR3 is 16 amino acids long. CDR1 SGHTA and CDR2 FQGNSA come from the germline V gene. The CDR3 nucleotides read TGTGCCAGCAGCCCTGCGGGACTAGGGACGTACAATGAGCAGTTCTTC. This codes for CASSPAGLGTYNEQFF. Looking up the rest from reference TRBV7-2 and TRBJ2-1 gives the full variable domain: GAGVSQSPSNKVTEKGKDVELRCDPISGHTALYWYRQSLGQGLEFLIYFQGNSAPDKSGLPSDRFSAERTGGSVSTLTIQRTQQEDSAVYLCASSPAGLGTYNEQFFGPGTRLTVL.

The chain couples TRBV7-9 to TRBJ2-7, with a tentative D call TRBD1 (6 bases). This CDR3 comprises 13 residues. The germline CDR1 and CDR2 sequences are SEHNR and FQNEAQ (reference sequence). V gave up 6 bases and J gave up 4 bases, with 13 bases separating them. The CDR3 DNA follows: TGTGCCAGCAGGGCAGGGGAGCGGTACGAGCAGTACTTC. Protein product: CASRAGERYEQYF.

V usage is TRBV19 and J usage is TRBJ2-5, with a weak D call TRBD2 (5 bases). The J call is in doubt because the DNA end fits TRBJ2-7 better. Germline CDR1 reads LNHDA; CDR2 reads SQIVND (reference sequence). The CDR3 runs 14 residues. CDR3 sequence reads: CASSLSRRGGEQYF. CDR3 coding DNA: TGTGCCAGTAGTCTGTCCAGGCGAGGAGGCGAGCAGTACTTC.

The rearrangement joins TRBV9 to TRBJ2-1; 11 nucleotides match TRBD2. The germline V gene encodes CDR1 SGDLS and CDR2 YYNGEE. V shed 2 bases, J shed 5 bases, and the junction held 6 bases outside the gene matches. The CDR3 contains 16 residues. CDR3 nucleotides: TGTGCCAGCAGCGTCCCCCTAGCGGGAGGACACAATGAGCAGTTCTTC. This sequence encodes CASSVPLAGGHNEQFF.